What follows are 7 T cell receptor beta chains derived from one specimen sequenced in a study of chemoradiotherapy in HPV16-positive cancers. Measured with immunoSEQ multiplex PCR; TCRdb has only the in-frame clones, and not every one. The table shows approximately 23,000 clones, with around 67% occurring only once. This material was acquired from a patient who underwent chemoradiotherapy. All receptors come from a human donor with HPV-associated anogenital cancer.

This chain links TRBV7-9 with TRBJ2-3, with D maybe TRBD1 (6 bases). Trimming stripped 0 bases from V and 7 bases from J, with 8 bases between. The CDR3 has 13 residues. Germline V gene data show CDR1 as SEHNR and CDR2 as FQNEAQ (reference sequence). The CDR3 sequence is CASSLAGAHTQYF. The CDR3 DNA is TGTGCCAGCAGCTTAGCGGGGGCTCATACGCAGTATTTT.

This sequence joins TRBV18 and TRBJ1-3, with D possibly being TRBD1 (5 bases). Trimming took off 3 bases at V and 2 bases at J, with 11 bases between the two ends. The CDR3 sequence is 15 residues long. Germline lookup yields CDR1 KGHSH and CDR2 LQKENI. CDR3 amino acids: CASSPRGDPGNTIYF. CDR3 DNA sequence: TGTGCCAGCTCACCCCGGGGGGACCCTGGAAACACCATATATTTT. Based on the CDR3 plus reference TRBV18 and TRBJ1-3, the full variable domain is NAGVMQNPRHLVRRRGQEARLRCSPMKGHSHVYWYRQLPEEGLKFMVYLQKENIIDESGMPKERFSAEFPKEGPSILRIQQVVRGDSAAYFCASSPRGDPGNTIYFGEGSWLTVV.

The table lists this clone with a few counts. This sequence joins TRBV18 and TRBJ1-5, with unresolved D. The V and J ends lost 5 bases and 0 bases respectively, with 8 bases between them. The CDR3 runs 14 residues. Germline V lookup: CDR1 KGHSH, CDR2 LQKENI. This CDR3 is CASSTQDSNQPQHF. CDR3 nucleotides: TGTGCCAGCTCAACCCAGGATAGCAATCAGCCCCAGCATTTT.

The V call is TRBV27, the J call TRBJ1-1; D uncertain. The CDR3 is 14 amino acids. CDR1 is MNHEY and CDR2 is SMNVEV in the germline V gene (reference sequence). V was clipped by 4 bases and J by 6 bases, with 15 bases between them. The CDR3 here is CASSSWAPGSEAFF. The CDR3 DNA follows: TGTGCCAGCAGTTCATGGGCGCCCGGCTCTGAAGCTTTCTTT.

The chain has TRBV4-2 and TRBJ1-2, with a possible D match to TRBD1 (5 bases). Between the trimmed V and J ends, which lost 0 bases and 2 bases, there was a span of 16 bases. The CDR3 length is 17 residues. CDR1 is LGHNA and CDR2 is YNFKEQ in the germline V gene. The CDR3 bases are TGTGCCAGCAGCCAAGATTTTTCGTCTGGACAAAACTATGGCTACACCTTC. Translation: CASSQDFSSGQNYGYTF.

V gene TRBV9 combines with J gene TRBJ1-3; D gene unclear. This CDR3 has 15 residues. The V and J ends lost 0 bases and 0 bases respectively, with 7 bases between them. CDR1 is SGDLS and CDR2 is YYNGEE in the germline V gene. CDR3: CASSVGGHSGNTIYF. The CDR3 region has the DNA TGTGCCAGCAGCGTAGGCGGCCACTCTGGAAACACCATATATTTT. The whole variable domain, filled in from reference TRBV9 and TRBJ1-3, reads DSGVTQTPKHLITATGQRVTLRCSPRSGDLSVYWYQQSLDQGLQFLIQYYNGEERAKGNILERFSAQQFPDLHSELNLSSLELGDSALYFCASSVGGHSGNTIYFGEGSWLTVV.

V is TRBV6-6 and J is TRBJ2-3; TRBD2 matches at 8 bases. Trimming took 2 bases from V and 4 from J; bases not matched to a gene: 8. Germline CDR1 MNHNY, CDR2 SVGAGI (reference sequence). The CDR3 runs 16 residues. In DNA, the CDR3 is TGTGCCAGCAGTTACCCGAGCGGGAGTAGGGCAGATACGCAGTATTTT. Its protein is CASSYPSGSRADTQYF.